This record concerns one TCR beta chain sequence. The germline V gene encodes CDR1 WNHNN and CDR2 SYGVQD (reference sequence). This CDR3 contains 15 residues. V gave up 6 bases and J gave up 0 bases, with 14 bases separating them. These data are taken from a study of blood T cell repertoires in COVID-19. Some clones are missing from TCRdb's copy, which holds only in-frame ones; the method was immunoSEQ multiplex PCR. In the table there are around 94,000 clones, around 80% of which are singletons. The genes are TRBV10-1 and TRBJ1-1; a weak D match, TRBD1 (6 bases). Source material: peripheral blood. The clonotype originates from a man aged 55 to 70 with active or convalescent COVID-19. The CDR3 coding sequence is TGCGCCAGCAGCCGAAACAGGGATATGAACACTGAAGCTTTCTTT. Its protein is CASSRNRDMNTEAFF.